This T cell receptor (beta chain) stems from a study of cytomegalovirus exposure and HLA in healthy donors. Study-level points and caveats: Accurate prediction of HLA-A and HLA-B alleles (for most subjects) was reportedly achieved from TCR beta sequences. The study found most TCR sequences rare, yet found some public TCRs in many donors. Cytomegalovirus association was assigned to approximately 160 TCR beta chains.

Researchers ran the PCR with 60 Vbeta and 13 Jbeta primers. Original processing notes: Later analysis identified 80 million to 90 million unique TCR beta chains, about 10 million shared. Here immunoSEQ multiplex PCR was the method, and the copy in TCRdb shows in-frame clones only, minus some. V, J and clone size were drawn from that table, and D and trimming were deduced from the DNA. The table has over 200,000 clones, approximately 84% seen once; the top ten hold around 0.57%. As for this clone: Its antigen is undetermined.

The CDR3 consists of 15 residues. V was clipped by 3 bases and J by 2 bases, with 14 bases between them. The germline V gene encodes CDR1 LGHNA and CDR2 YSLEER. The sequence was collected from a woman aged 40 to 50 in good health and CMV-seronegative. Material: PBMCs. The chain joins TRBV4-3 to TRBJ2-7, with D tentatively TRBD1 (6 bases). This CDR3 reads CASSHRPGQPYEQYF. CDR3 in DNA: TGCGCCAGCAGCCACCGCCCTGGACAGCCCTACGAGCAGTACTTC.